This entry lists 12 T cell receptor beta chains sequenced from one sample in a study of blood T cell repertoires in COVID-19. Sequencing was performed with immunoSEQ multiplex PCR; in TCRdb, only in-frame clones are kept and a portion is missing. The sample lists about 220,000 clones, 85% seen once, with 2.4% in the top ten. The sample was peripheral blood. The receptors shown here come from a woman in her 70s with COVID-19, enrolled during active disease.

This chain links TRBV30 with TRBJ2-1, with 11 bases aligning to TRBD1. V lost 3 bases and J lost 0; bases outside the gene matches: 1. The CDR3 consists of 15 residues. CDR1 and CDR2 (germline): GTSNPN, SVGIG (reference sequence). The CDR3 nucleotides read TGTGCCTGGAGGGACAGGGGGCCCTCCTACAATGAGCAGTTCTTC. It encodes CAWRDRGPSYNEQFF.

V usage is TRBV20-1 and J usage is TRBJ1-1; D not resolved. CDR1 is DFQATT, CDR2 SNEGSKA, per germline (reference sequence). CDR3 length: 11 residues. V was clipped by 6 bases and J by 1 base, with 6 bases between them. CDR3 sequence (DNA): TGCAGTGCCCCACAGAACACTGAAGCTTTCTTT. This codes for CSAPQNTEAFF.

The chain joins TRBV11-3 to TRBJ2-1; 12 nucleotides align to TRBD1. J gave up 8 bases and V 0 bases, and 8 bases lay outside the gene matches. Germline CDR1 and CDR2: SGHNT and YENEEA. The CDR3 loop spans 17 amino acids. The chain's CDR3 is CASSLDLGGQGAYEQFF. CDR3 nucleotides: TGTGCCAGCAGCTTAGATCTTGGGGGACAGGGGGCGTATGAGCAGTTCTTC.

This chain uses TRBV20-1 with TRBJ1-5, with D possibly TRBD1 on 5 matching bases. Between the trimmed V and J ends, which lost 3 bases and 1 base, there was a span of 13 bases. The CDR3 has 15 residues. CDR1 is DFQATT, CDR2 SNEGSKA, per germline (reference sequence). This CDR3 reads CSASYPRGSNQPQHF. Written as DNA, the CDR3 is TGCAGTGCTAGTTACCCCCGGGGGAGCAATCAGCCCCAGCATTTT.

The chain couples TRBV7-2 to TRBJ2-7, with D perhaps TRBD1 (6 bases). The length of the CDR3 is 16 residues. The V gene's germline CDR1 is SGHTA and CDR2 FQGNSA. V lost 5 bases to trimming and J lost 2 bases, with 19 bases between them. Written as DNA, the CDR3 is TGTGCCAGCAGCCGGATCCCCGGACAGACCACCTACGAGCAGTACTTC. It translates to CASSRIPGQTTYEQYF.

This chain connects TRBV19 to TRBJ1-2, with a possible D match to TRBD1 (5 bases). Germline CDR1 and CDR2: LNHDA and SQIVND (reference sequence). This CDR3 comprises 15 residues. V lost 9 bases and J 0 bases, leaving 17 bases between the germline ends. Here the CDR3 DNA reads TGTGCCAGCGGTGATGGTGGGGGGGCTAACTATGGCTACACCTTC. This sequence encodes CASGDGGGANYGYTF. Based on the CDR3 plus reference TRBV19 and TRBJ1-2, the full variable domain is DGGITQSPKYLFRKEGQNVTLSCEQNLNHDAMYWYRQDPGQGLRLIYYSQIVNDFQKGDIAEGYSVSREKKESFPLTVTSAQKNPTAFYLCASGDGGGANYGYTFGSGTRLTVV.

CDR3 amino acids: CASSPGLGITNEKLFF. The CDR3 DNA sequence: TGTGCCAGCAGCCCGGGACTGGGGATAACTAATGAAAAACTGTTTTTT. V usage is TRBV11-2 and J usage is TRBJ1-4; tentative D call: TRBD1 (5 bases). With 5 bases removed from V and 1 base from J, the gap between germline ends came to 14 bases. CDR1 is SGHAT and CDR2 is FQNNGV in the germline V gene. The CDR3 totals 16 residues.

The genes are TRBV5-5 and TRBJ1-5, with a weak D call TRBD1 (6 bases). Germline-derived CDR1 and CDR2 are SGHKS and YYEKEE (reference sequence). The V and J ends lost 3 bases and 4 bases respectively, with 11 bases between them. The CDR3 totals 14 residues. The CDR3 sequence: CASSSTGINQPQHF. CDR3 bases: TGTGCCAGCAGCTCGACAGGTATTAATCAGCCCCAGCATTTT.

The chain employs TRBV15 and TRBJ1-5; 7 nucleotides line up with TRBD1. The germline CDR1 and CDR2 sequences are LNHNV and YYDKDF (reference sequence). CDR3 length equals 17 residues. J gave up 0 bases and V 0 bases, and 5 bases lay outside the gene matches. The CDR3 DNA follows: TGTGCCACCAGCAGAGATCAAGGACAGGCTAGCAATCAGCCCCAGCATTTT. Translating it yields CATSRDQGQASNQPQHF. Full variable domain (outside the CDR3, taken from reference TRBV15 and TRBJ1-5): DAMVIQNPRYQVTQFGKPVTLSCSQTLNHNVMYWYQQKSSQAPKLLFHYYDKDFNNEADTPDNFQSRRPNTSFCFLDIRSPGLGDTAMYLCATSRDQGQASNQPQHFGDGTRLSIL.

The chain combines TRBV28 with TRBJ2-1; 7 bases are shared with TRBD2. Per germline, CDR1 MDHEN and CDR2 SYDVKM. The CDR3 contains 16 residues. Trimming removed 5 bases from V and 3 bases from J; junction bases left unmatched: 10. In nucleotides, the CDR3 is TGTGCCAGCAGTCTAACTAGCGAGGGGCTCTACAATGAGCAGTTCTTC. Translating it yields CASSLTSEGLYNEQFF.

The chain couples TRBV10-3 to TRBJ1-3, with D unresolved. The germline V gene has CDR1 ENHRY and CDR2 SYGVKD. Trimming cost V 5 bases and J 0 bases, with 11 bases left between them. The CDR3 loop spans 15 amino acids. The CDR3 region is CAISLGISSGNTIYF. The CDR3 region has the DNA TGTGCCATCAGTCTCGGGATCTCCTCTGGAAACACCATATATTTT.

As DNA, the CDR3 is TGCGCCAGCAGCTTGGTAGGACTAGTTCAAGAGACCCAGTACTTC. Translation: CASSLVGLVQETQYF. The V call is TRBV5-1, the J call TRBJ2-5; 7 positions match TRBD2. The CDR3 length is 15 residues. The junction had 4 bases not matched to a gene; V was cut back by 0 bases and J by 2 bases. The germline V gene has CDR1 SGHRS and CDR2 YFSETQ.